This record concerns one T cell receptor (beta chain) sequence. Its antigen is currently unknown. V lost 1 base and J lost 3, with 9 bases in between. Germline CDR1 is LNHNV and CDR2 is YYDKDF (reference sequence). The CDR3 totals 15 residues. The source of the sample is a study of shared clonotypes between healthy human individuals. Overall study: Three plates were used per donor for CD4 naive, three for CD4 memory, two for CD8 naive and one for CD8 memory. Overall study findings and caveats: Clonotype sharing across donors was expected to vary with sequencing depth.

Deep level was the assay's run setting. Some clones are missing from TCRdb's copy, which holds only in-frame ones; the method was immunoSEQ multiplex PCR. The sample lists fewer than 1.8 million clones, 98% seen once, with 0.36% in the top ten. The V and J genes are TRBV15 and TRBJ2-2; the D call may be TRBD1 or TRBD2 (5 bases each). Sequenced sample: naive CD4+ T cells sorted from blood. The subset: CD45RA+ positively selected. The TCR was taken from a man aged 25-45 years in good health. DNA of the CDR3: TGTGCCACCAGCAGAGGGGGGTTCGACACCGGGGAGCTGTTTTTT. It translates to CATSRGGFDTGELFF.